The T cell receptor beta chain described here comes from a study of blood T cell repertoires in COVID-19. Study-wide context: The samples span acute and convalescent COVID-19 from the United States, Italy and Spain. Sources were T cells, B-cell-depleted T cells, or PBMCs; the material itself was cDNA or gDNA.

The ends were cut back, 4 bases at V and 7 bases at J, with 10 bases in the middle. This CDR3 is built from 12 residues. In germline, CDR1 is MDHEN, CDR2 SYDVKM. Under the authors' procedure: Amplified reference gene primers provided the basis for estimating nucleated cell counts. Measured with immunoSEQ multiplex PCR; TCRdb has only the in-frame clones, and not every one. V and J calls plus clone size are reproduced from that table; the DNA served to infer D and trimming. Among around 200,000 clones listed, around 88% were seen once. The TCR originated in a woman between 45 and 65 years old with acute or convalescent COVID-19. The chain couples TRBV28 to TRBJ1-2; D is possibly TRBD1 (6 bases). Sequencing input: peripheral blood. CDR3 DNA: TGTGCCAGCAGTTACTGGACAGCTGGCTACACCTTC. It is translated as CASSYWTAGYTF.